This is a list of T cell receptor beta chains from one sample in a study of early stage breast cancer tumors. TCRdb's copy holds only in-frame clones and misses some; the assay was immunoSEQ multiplex PCR. The sample holds 5,500 to 7,000 clones, 73% seen once. The specimen sequenced was normal breast tissue next to the tumor. All receptors derive from a person in their 40s with breast cancer. CDR3s include the opening cysteine and the closing phenylalanine or tryptophan. D genes are given only for firm matches. Where a row states a size, it is once, few, many or the class of an expanded clone; other rows omit it.

abundance	v_gene	j_gene	d_gene	CDR3aa	CDR3nt
.	TRBV7-9	TRBJ1-1	TRBD1	CASSFSHDRGTWGFEAFF	TGTGCCAGCAGTTTCTCTCACGACAGGGGGACGTGGGGATTTGAAGCTTTCTTT
hyperexpanded	TRBV6-1	TRBJ1-5	.	CASSENLGRNQPQHF	TGTGCCAGCAGTGAGAACCTGGGTCGCAATCAGCCCCAGCATTTT
.	TRBV6-5	TRBJ2-1	TRBD2	CASSYSTTSGNEQFF	TGTGCCAGCAGTTACTCGACGACTAGCGGGAATGAGCAGTTCTTC
medium-sized	TRBV5-1	TRBJ2-7	.	CASSAGDAGEQYF	TGCGCCAGCAGCGCAGGTGACGCAGGCGAGCAGTACTTC
.	TRBV5-4	TRBJ2-5	TRBD2	CASSAGLARGETQYF	TGTGCCAGCAGCGCCGGACTAGCGCGCGGGGAGACCCAGTACTTC
.	TRBV4-2	TRBJ2-5	TRBD2	CASSQGSVLADKETQYF	TGTGCCAGCAGCCAAGGATCAGTACTAGCGGATAAAGAGACCCAGTACTTC
.	TRBV5-1	TRBJ1-1	.	CASSSNINRVDTEAFF	TGCGCCAGCAGTTCTAACATTAACAGGGTTGACACTGAAGCTTTCTTT
.	TRBV6-5	TRBJ2-7	TRBD2	CASSYSWLAESYEQYF	TGTGCCAGCAGTTACTCTTGGCTAGCGGAATCCTACGAGCAGTACTTC
.	TRBV5-6	TRBJ1-5	.	CASSLRLSGYSNQPQHF	TGTGCCAGCAGCTTGCGTTTGTCGGGATATAGCAATCAGCCCCAGCATTTT
.	TRBV30	TRBJ1-2	.	CAWSSDNYGYTF	TGTGCCTGGAGTTCGGATAACTATGGCTACACCTTC
.	TRBV2	TRBJ2-3	TRBD2	CASSEPLAGGLGTQYF	TGTGCCAGCAGTGAACCCCTAGCGGGAGGATTAGGTACGCAGTATTTT
.	TRBV13	TRBJ1-2	TRBD1	CASRFDRGNPGGNGYTF	TGTGCCAGCAGGTTTGACAGGGGGAATCCGGGGGGGAATGGCTACACCTTC
few	TRBV9	TRBJ2-7	.	CASSVGPSSYEQYF	TGTGCCAGCAGCGTAGGCCCAAGTAGCTACGAGCAGTACTTC
.	TRBV5-1	TRBJ2-3	.	CASSLKAQITTDTQYF	TGCGCCAGCAGCTTGAAAGCGCAGATTACCACAGATACGCAGTATTTT
.	TRBV9	TRBJ2-1	TRBD2	CASSGLAGGSYNEQFF	TGTGCCAGCAGCGGCTTAGCGGGGGGCTCCTACAATGAGCAGTTCTTC
.	TRBV2	TRBJ2-7	TRBD1	CASSEAGTGGYEQYF	TGTGCCAGCAGTGAAGCGGGGACAGGGGGCTACGAGCAGTACTTC
.	TRBV6-1	TRBJ1-1	TRBD1	CASKGQGALNTEAFF	TGTGCCAGCAAGGGACAGGGGGCTTTGAACACTGAAGCTTTCTTT
.	TRBV5-1	TRBJ2-1	.	CASSWDANEQFF	TGCGCCAGCAGCTGGGACGCCAATGAGCAGTTCTTC
.	TRBV2	TRBJ2-7	TRBD2	CASRVRKIRALAGETYEQYF	TGTGCCAGCAGAGTGAGGAAAATTCGGGCCCTAGCGGGAGAAACCTACGAGCAGTACTTC
.	TRBV2	TRBJ1-1	.	CASSGPMNTEAFF	TGTGCCAGCAGTGGCCCTATGAACACTGAAGCTTTCTTT
.	TRBV2	TRBJ2-7	TRBD1	CASSEERDRVYEQYF	TGTGCCAGCAGCGAAGAGAGGGACAGGGTGTACGAGCAGTACTTC
once	TRBV6-1	TRBJ2-3	.	CASSGTTYYTDTQYF	TGTGCCAGCAGTGGTACAACATACTACACAGATACGCAGTATTTT
.	TRBV7-9	TRBJ2-3	TRBD2	CASSLASGTDTQYF	TGTGCCAGCAGCTTAGCTAGCGGGACAGATACGCAGTATTTT